This T cell receptor beta chain was obtained from a study of beta chain features in type 1 diabetes (dated by TCRdb to between 2018 and 2020). Background on the whole study: Mean age, gender distribution, total cell number and subset yield were not different between patients and healthy donors. Across all samples, approximately 98,000,000 sorted cells were examined, and cell number per subset correlated strongly with RNA yield. The study compared the TCRB repertoires of sorted circulating CD4+ T cell subsets in recently diagnosed type 1 diabetes patients with those in matched healthy donors. Regulatory and stem cell-like memory subsets were obtained from only 8 patients and roughly 8 healthy donors, while naive and central memory subsets were obtained from all 28 donors. Results and caveats for the whole study, not just this receptor: Naive, central memory and regulatory TCRB repertoires appeared more similar among patients than among healthy donors. PCR might favor shorter templates, but patient and control samples were amplified and corrected together, so any skew would affect both groups equally. Because cDNA was sequenced instead of genomic DNA, activated cells with high expression could be over-represented, although the groups did not differ in activation or CD3 levels. Because small numbers of individuals were included in the HLA sub-analyses, any influence of HLA type on TCRB rearrangement was left unresolved. At VDJ recombination sites, type 1 diabetes patients had fewer insertions and more deleted nucleotides, which implies abnormalities in thymic rearrangement. In all four CD4+ subsets, TCRB CDR3 length was moderately but significantly shorter in type 1 diabetes patients.

The entire amount of isolated RNA was reverse transcribed using the High Capacity cDNA Reverse Transcription Kit, so the sequenced TCRB transcripts were expressed ones. Naive, central memory and regulatory T cell samples underwent deep immunoSEQ sequencing, averaging about 3.57 million total reads per sample. Sorted cells were lysed in RLT buffer and RNA was extracted with DNase-treated RNeasy Micro or Mini kits, depending on cell number. To prevent cross-contamination, each cell subset was processed individually, whereas patient and healthy donor samples were processed jointly. TCRB sequences were amplified from cDNA with the immunoSEQ multiplex PCR, producing 87-bp fragments spanning the CDR3 region. Sequencing of the amplicons was done on the Illumina HiSeq platform. Per the original workflow: Synthetic template baselines were used to correct PCR bias computationally, reads within Hamming distance 2 were collapsed together, and singletons that could not be merged were discarded. Reads were aligned against IMGT so that V, D and J genes, CDR3 length and insertions or deletions at six rearrangement sites could be assigned. Clonotype counts were normalized to sorted cell number within each subset before computing true diversity and Gini coefficients with the tcR R package. Repertoire sharing was quantified using the overlap coefficient calculated on TCRB nucleotide sequences. TCRdb took over this immuneACCESS table, retaining in-frame rearrangements with V and J assigned. Such tables are incomplete; in checked studies, under half of the missing clones stem from an unresolved V gene, and the remainder is unexplained. That table is the source of V, J and clone size, and D and trimming were worked out from the DNA. Here the sample has under 200,000 clones; roughly 9.1% occur a single time. The biggest ten clones account for around 2.5% of the sample.

The V end gives up 5 bases and the J end 2 bases, leaving 7 bases in the junction not matched to a gene. Including cysteine and phenylalanine, the CDR3 has 15 amino acids. Only CDR3 DNA remains: 45 bases, in frame from the first base. As encoded in the germline V gene (reference sequence), CDR1 is LNHDA while CDR2 is SQIVND. A single peripheral blood draw of approximately 110 mL on average was collected from each donor into heparinised tubes. Using a panel that included CD45RO, CCR7, CD25, CD127, CD95 and CD27, naive, central memory, regulatory and stem cell-like memory CD4+ T cells were sorted on a BD FACSAria II. Purity was above 98% for every sorted population. PBMCs were isolated immediately by Lymphoprep density gradient centrifugation and stained directly without culture. So that batch effects would be minimized, each experiment stained and sorted samples in pairs, pairing one healthy donor with one patient.

Regarding this clone: No cognate antigen has been identified for it. No base-level quality is on record; no much larger clone is a single base apart.

This clonotype originated in a woman under 30 in good health. The chain is made from TRBV19 and TRBJ2-5; 8 bases in the middle match TRBD2. Material: central memory CD4+ T cells from blood. The DNA sequence is given as TGTGCCAGTAGTCCCTCGGGAGGGCGTCAAGAGACCCAGTACTTC. This translates into CASSPSGGRQETQYF.